Listed below are T cell receptor beta chains from one sample, sequenced in a study of control samples from healthy donors and cancer patients. The protocol was immunoSEQ multiplex PCR, while the TCRdb copy is restricted to in-frame clones and leaves out a portion. The data hold some 120,000 clones, with 70% to 90% observed a single time. The sample comprised blood. These TCRs come from a woman in her 70s in good health. CDR3s include the opening cysteine and the closing phenylalanine or tryptophan. Fields, in order: clone size, D gene, J gene, V gene, CDR3 protein, CDR3 DNA. A D gene is named only where the DNA matches it firmly. For some rows the clone size is stated as once, few or many, or as a class when expanded; others skip it.

clone_size: NA; d_call: NA; j_call: TRBJ2-7; v_call: TRBV11-2; cdr3_aa: CASSAGQTRYEQYF; cdr3_nt: TGTGCCAGCAGCGCGGGACAGACAAGGTACGAGCAGTACTTC
clone_size: NA; d_call: NA; j_call: TRBJ2-6; v_call: TRBV6-2/TRBV6-3; cdr3_aa: CASSYWGSGANVLTF; cdr3_nt: TGTGCCAGCAGTTATTGGGGAAGTGGGGCCAACGTCCTGACTTTC
clone_size: NA; d_call: NA; j_call: TRBJ1-5; v_call: TRBV24-1; cdr3_aa: CATSGGPNQPQHF; cdr3_nt: TGTGCCACCAGTGGGGGCCCTAATCAGCCCCAGCATTTT
clone_size: NA; d_call: NA; j_call: TRBJ1-2; v_call: TRBV6-5; cdr3_aa: CASSSQPYGYTF; cdr3_nt: TGTGCCAGCAGTTCCCAGCCCTATGGCTACACCTTC
clone_size: NA; d_call: NA; j_call: TRBJ2-2; v_call: TRBV9; cdr3_aa: CASSALSGNTGELFF; cdr3_nt: TGTGCCAGCAGCGCACTTAGCGGGAACACCGGGGAGCTGTTTTTT
clone_size: NA; d_call: NA; j_call: TRBJ2-3; v_call: TRBV3-1/TRBV3-2; cdr3_aa: CASSQRESPDTQYF; cdr3_nt: TGTGCCAGCAGCCAACGGGAGTCTCCAGATACGCAGTATTTT
clone_size: NA; d_call: NA; j_call: TRBJ1-3; v_call: TRBV7-8; cdr3_aa: CASSSKRESGNTIYF; cdr3_nt: TGTGCCAGCAGCTCGAAACGGGAATCTGGAAACACCATATATTTT
clone_size: NA; d_call: NA; j_call: TRBJ1-1; v_call: TRBV29-1; cdr3_aa: CSVEGRGMNTEAFF; cdr3_nt: TGCAGCGTTGAAGGGCGCGGGATGAACACTGAAGCTTTCTTT
clone_size: NA; d_call: NA; j_call: TRBJ1-2; v_call: TRBV29-1; cdr3_aa: CSVEWATPHQGPNHTF; cdr3_nt: TGCAGCGTTGAATGGGCTACCCCCCACCAGGGTCCTAACCACACCTTC
clone_size: few; d_call: NA; j_call: TRBJ2-7; v_call: TRBV3-1/TRBV3-2; cdr3_aa: CASSQQDSYEQYF; cdr3_nt: TGTGCCAGCAGCCAACAGGACAGCTACGAGCAGTACTTC
clone_size: NA; d_call: NA; j_call: TRBJ2-6; v_call: TRBV5-1; cdr3_aa: CASRSTASGANVLTF; cdr3_nt: TGCGCCAGCCGCTCGACGGCCTCTGGGGCCAACGTCCTGACTTTC
clone_size: NA; d_call: TRBD1; j_call: TRBJ1-5; v_call: TRBV27; cdr3_aa: CASSLNRGVDQPQHF; cdr3_nt: TGTGCCAGCAGTTTGAACAGGGGAGTTGATCAGCCCCAGCATTTT
clone_size: few; d_call: NA; j_call: TRBJ1-1; v_call: TRBV19; cdr3_aa: CASSPGAGRMNTEAFF; cdr3_nt: TGTGCCAGTAGTCCGGGGGCGGGGAGGATGAACACTGAAGCTTTCTTT
clone_size: NA; d_call: NA; j_call: TRBJ1-2; v_call: TRBV4-1; cdr3_aa: CASSQRARSNYGYTF; cdr3_nt: TGCGCCAGCAGCCAACGCGCAAGATCTAACTATGGCTACACCTTC
clone_size: NA; d_call: TRBD1; j_call: TRBJ1-2; v_call: TRBV6-5; cdr3_aa: CASSYGTGGGYTF; cdr3_nt: TGTGCCAGCAGTTATGGGACAGGGGGTGGCTACACCTTC
clone_size: NA; d_call: TRBD1; j_call: TRBJ2-5; v_call: TRBV2; cdr3_aa: CASTGTGPQETQYF; cdr3_nt: TGTGCCAGCACCGGGACAGGGCCCCAAGAGACCCAGTACTTC
clone_size: NA; d_call: NA; j_call: TRBJ1-1; v_call: TRBV11-2; cdr3_aa: CASSLDGRGTEAFF; cdr3_nt: TGTGCCAGCAGCTTAGACGGGAGGGGAACTGAAGCTTTCTTT
clone_size: NA; d_call: NA; j_call: TRBJ2-5; v_call: TRBV5-4; cdr3_aa: CASSLVSERDQYF; cdr3_nt: TGTGCCAGCAGCTTGGTTTCTGAAAGGGACCAGTACTTC
clone_size: NA; d_call: NA; j_call: TRBJ2-1; v_call: TRBV9; cdr3_aa: CASSVVTGSAEQFF; cdr3_nt: TGTGCCAGCAGCGTAGTTACAGGGTCGGCTGAGCAGTTCTTC
clone_size: NA; d_call: NA; j_call: TRBJ1-1; v_call: TRBV29-1; cdr3_aa: CSVADWGNTEAFF; cdr3_nt: TGCAGCGTTGCTGATTGGGGGAACACTGAAGCTTTCTTT
clone_size: NA; d_call: NA; j_call: TRBJ2-7; v_call: TRBV5-1; cdr3_aa: CASSLGSVGAYEQYF; cdr3_nt: TGCGCCAGCAGCTTGGGCTCTGTAGGAGCCTACGAGCAGTACTTC
clone_size: NA; d_call: TRBD2; j_call: TRBJ2-1; v_call: TRBV25-1; cdr3_aa: CASTPGGLAGTEQFF; cdr3_nt: TGTGCCAGCACCCCCGGGGGCCTAGCGGGTACTGAGCAGTTCTTC
clone_size: NA; d_call: TRBD2; j_call: TRBJ2-1; v_call: TRBV2; cdr3_aa: CASSDSGAPYNEQFF; cdr3_nt: TGTGCCAGCAGTGACAGCGGGGCCCCCTACAATGAGCAGTTCTTC
clone_size: few; d_call: NA; j_call: TRBJ1-4; v_call: TRBV4-2; cdr3_aa: CASSQWAGGATNEKLFF; cdr3_nt: TGTGCCAGCAGCCAATGGGCGGGGGGCGCAACTAATGAAAAACTGTTTTTT
clone_size: NA; d_call: NA; j_call: TRBJ2-2; v_call: TRBV5-1; cdr3_aa: CASSLGGTGELFF; cdr3_nt: TGCGCCAGCAGCCTCGGGGGAACCGGGGAGCTGTTTTTT
clone_size: NA; d_call: NA; j_call: TRBJ1-1; v_call: TRBV7-6; cdr3_aa: CASSLDLRGNTEAFF; cdr3_nt: TGTGCCAGCAGCTTAGATTTAAGGGGAAACACTGAAGCTTTCTTT
clone_size: once; d_call: TRBD2; j_call: TRBJ2-1; v_call: TRBV6-5; cdr3_aa: CASSRTAGVVYEQFF; cdr3_nt: TGTGCCAGCAGCCGCACAGCGGGGGTAGTCTATGAGCAGTTCTTC
clone_size: NA; d_call: NA; j_call: TRBJ1-2; v_call: TRBV27; cdr3_aa: CASSLNGQLNYGYTF; cdr3_nt: TGTGCCAGCAGTTTAAATGGACAGCTTAACTATGGCTACACCTTC
clone_size: few; d_call: NA; j_call: TRBJ2-3; v_call: TRBV7-3; cdr3_aa: CATEEGATQYF; cdr3_nt: TGTGCCACCGAGGAGGGAGCGACGCAGTATTTT
clone_size: NA; d_call: NA; j_call: TRBJ2-6; v_call: TRBV11-3; cdr3_aa: CASSSGGLSPGANVLTF; cdr3_nt: TGTGCCAGCAGCTCCGGGGGGCTCTCCCCTGGGGCCAACGTCCTGACTTTC
clone_size: NA; d_call: TRBD1; j_call: TRBJ1-3; v_call: TRBV7-3; cdr3_aa: CASSLDRVSGNTIYF; cdr3_nt: TGTGCCAGCAGCCTCGACAGGGTGTCTGGAAACACCATATATTTT
clone_size: NA; d_call: NA; j_call: TRBJ2-2; v_call: TRBV28; cdr3_aa: CASSLGTQLNTGELFF; cdr3_nt: TGTGCCAGCAGTTTGGGTACACAGCTGAACACCGGGGAGCTGTTTTTT
clone_size: NA; d_call: NA; j_call: TRBJ2-7; v_call: TRBV9; cdr3_aa: CASSPRTGKSEQYF; cdr3_nt: TGTGCCAGCAGCCCTCGAACCGGAAAGAGCGAGCAGTACTTC
clone_size: NA; d_call: NA; j_call: TRBJ1-1; v_call: TRBV19; cdr3_aa: CASSRLQANTEAFF; cdr3_nt: TGTGCCAGTAGTCGATTACAGGCGAACACTGAAGCTTTCTTT
clone_size: NA; d_call: TRBD2; j_call: TRBJ2-3; v_call: TRBV3-1/TRBV3-2; cdr3_aa: CASSQEAGGRRQYF; cdr3_nt: TGTGCCAGCAGCCAAGAAGCGGGGGGGCGGAGGCAGTATTTT
clone_size: NA; d_call: NA; j_call: TRBJ1-1; v_call: TRBV9; cdr3_aa: CASSANIMNTEAFF; cdr3_nt: TGTGCCAGCAGCGCCAACATCATGAACACTGAAGCTTTCTTT
clone_size: once; d_call: NA; j_call: TRBJ2-3; v_call: TRBV5-1; cdr3_aa: CASSLGSADTQYF; cdr3_nt: TGCGCCAGCAGCTTGGGGTCCGCAGATACGCAGTATTTT
clone_size: NA; d_call: TRBD1; j_call: TRBJ2-7; v_call: TRBV29-1; cdr3_aa: CSVEGTGAEQYF; cdr3_nt: TGCAGCGTTGAGGGGACAGGAGCCGAGCAGTACTTC
clone_size: NA; d_call: NA; j_call: TRBJ1-1; v_call: TRBV20-1; cdr3_aa: CSASRRQLNTEAFF; cdr3_nt: TGCAGTGCTAGTCGGAGACAGCTGAACACTGAAGCTTTCTTT
clone_size: few; d_call: NA; j_call: TRBJ1-5; v_call: TRBV6-5; cdr3_aa: CASSTGAVQPQHF; cdr3_nt: TGTGCCAGCAGTACCGGGGCCGTACAGCCCCAGCATTTT
clone_size: NA; d_call: NA; j_call: TRBJ1-2; v_call: TRBV7-8; cdr3_aa: CASSYRENYGYTF; cdr3_nt: TGTGCCAGCAGCTATCGGGAGAACTATGGCTACACCTTC
clone_size: NA; d_call: NA; j_call: TRBJ1-5; v_call: TRBV5-4; cdr3_aa: CASSSDNQPQHF; cdr3_nt: TGTGCCAGCAGCTCAGACAATCAGCCCCAGCATTTT
clone_size: NA; d_call: NA; j_call: TRBJ2-7; v_call: TRBV7-8; cdr3_aa: CASSRTYEQYF; cdr3_nt: TGTGCCAGCAGCAGAACCTACGAGCAGTACTTC
clone_size: NA; d_call: NA; j_call: TRBJ2-5; v_call: TRBV4-2; cdr3_aa: CASSPSGGGIQETQYF; cdr3_nt: TGTGCCAGCAGCCCCTCGGGCGGCGGCATCCAAGAGACCCAGTACTTC
clone_size: NA; d_call: NA; j_call: TRBJ2-2; v_call: TRBV11-2; cdr3_aa: CASSSSPSTGELFF; cdr3_nt: TGTGCCAGCAGTTCTAGCCCGTCCACCGGGGAGCTGTTTTTT
clone_size: NA; d_call: TRBD1; j_call: TRBJ1-2; v_call: TRBV27; cdr3_aa: CASSFNRGESYGYTF; cdr3_nt: TGTGCCAGCAGTTTCAACAGGGGAGAAAGCTATGGCTACACCTTC